This T cell receptor beta chain derives from a study of CD8 T cells in Susac syndrome. CDR1 is SGDLS and CDR2 is YYNGEE in the germline V gene. CDR3 size: 15 residues. J was trimmed by 3 bases and V by 3 bases; bases with no gene match: 6. RNA in amounts of about 0.45 to 1 ug was reverse transcribed with random hexamers. TCRdb itself ran the immunoSEQ multiplex PCR reads through MiXCR, one entry per CDR3 protein. The data show 200,000 or so distinct CDR3 sequences, 90% to 95% seen once. V gene TRBV9 combines with J gene TRBJ2-1, with 7 nucleotides matching TRBD2. The sequenced sample was CD4+ T cells from PBMCs. The receptor's source is a human donor with multiple sclerosis. CDR3 coding DNA: TGTGCCAGCAGCGCCACGGGAGGAAACTACAATGAGCAGTTCTTC. It yields the protein CASSATGGNYNEQFF.